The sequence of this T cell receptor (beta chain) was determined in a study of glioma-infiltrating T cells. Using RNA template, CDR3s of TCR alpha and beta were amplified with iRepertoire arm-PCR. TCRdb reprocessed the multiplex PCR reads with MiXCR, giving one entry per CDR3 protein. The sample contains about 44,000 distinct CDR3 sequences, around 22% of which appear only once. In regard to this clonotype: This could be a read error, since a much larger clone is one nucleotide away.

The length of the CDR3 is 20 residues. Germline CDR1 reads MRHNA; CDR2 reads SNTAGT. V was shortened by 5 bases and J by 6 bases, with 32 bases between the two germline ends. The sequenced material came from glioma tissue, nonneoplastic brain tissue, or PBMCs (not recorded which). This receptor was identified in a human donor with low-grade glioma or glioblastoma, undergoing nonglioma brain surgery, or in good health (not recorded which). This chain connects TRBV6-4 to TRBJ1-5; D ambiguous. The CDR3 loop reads CASSNGRTLRPLFIRQPQHF. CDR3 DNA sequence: TGTGCCAGCAGTAACGGACGAACACTCCGGCCCCTTTTTATTCGTCAGCCCCAGCATTTT.